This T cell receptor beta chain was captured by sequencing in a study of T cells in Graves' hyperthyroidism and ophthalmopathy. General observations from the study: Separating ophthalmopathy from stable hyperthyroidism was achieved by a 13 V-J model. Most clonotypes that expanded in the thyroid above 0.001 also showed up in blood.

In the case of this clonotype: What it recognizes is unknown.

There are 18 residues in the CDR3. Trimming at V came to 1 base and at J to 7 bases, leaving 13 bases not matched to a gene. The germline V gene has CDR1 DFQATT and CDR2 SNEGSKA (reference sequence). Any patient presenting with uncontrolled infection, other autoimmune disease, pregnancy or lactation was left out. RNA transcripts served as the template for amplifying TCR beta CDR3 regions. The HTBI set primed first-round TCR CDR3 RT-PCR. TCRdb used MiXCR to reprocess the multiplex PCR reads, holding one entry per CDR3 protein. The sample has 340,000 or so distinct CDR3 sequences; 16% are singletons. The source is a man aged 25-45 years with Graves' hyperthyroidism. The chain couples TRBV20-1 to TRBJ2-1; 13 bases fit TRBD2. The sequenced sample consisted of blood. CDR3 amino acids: CSARGRYGLAGVWNEQFF. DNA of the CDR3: TGCAGTGCTAGAGGCCGCTATGGACTAGCGGGAGTTTGGAATGAGCAGTTCTTC.